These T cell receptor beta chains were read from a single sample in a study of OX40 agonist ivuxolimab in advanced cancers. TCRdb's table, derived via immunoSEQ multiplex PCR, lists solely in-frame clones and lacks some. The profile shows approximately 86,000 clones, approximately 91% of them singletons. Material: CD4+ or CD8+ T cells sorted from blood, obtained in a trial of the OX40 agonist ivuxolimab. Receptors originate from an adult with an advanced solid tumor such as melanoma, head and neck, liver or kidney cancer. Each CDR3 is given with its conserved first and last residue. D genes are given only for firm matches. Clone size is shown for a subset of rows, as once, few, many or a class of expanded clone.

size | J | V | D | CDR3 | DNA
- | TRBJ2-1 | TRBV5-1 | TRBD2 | CASSLRSGRQYNEQFF | TGCGCCAGCAGCCTGCGGAGCGGGAGACAGTACAATGAGCAGTTCTTC
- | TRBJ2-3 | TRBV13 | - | CASSTSPTDTQYF | TGTGCCAGCAGCACATCACCCACAGATACGCAGTATTTT
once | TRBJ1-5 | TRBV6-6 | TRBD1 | CASSYWTGDQPQHF | TGTGCCAGCAGTTACTGGACAGGGGATCAGCCCCAGCATTTT
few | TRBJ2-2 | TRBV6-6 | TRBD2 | CASSYSGGRAAGELFF | TGTGCCAGCAGTTACTCAGGCGGGAGGGCCGCCGGGGAGCTGTTTTTT
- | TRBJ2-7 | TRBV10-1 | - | CATPPGHYEQYF | TGCGCCACCCCCCCCGGTCATTACGAGCAGTACTTC
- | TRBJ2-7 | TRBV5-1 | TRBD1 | CASSRQTGTGSYEQYF | TGCGCCAGCAGCAGGCAGACCGGGACAGGATCCTACGAGCAGTACTTC
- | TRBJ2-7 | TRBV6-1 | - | CASSFKGGVSGEQYF | TGTGCCAGCAGTTTCAAGGGTGGCGTCTCGGGAGAGCAGTACTTC
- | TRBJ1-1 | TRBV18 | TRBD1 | CASSRRTGDNTEAFF | TGTGCCAGCTCACGACGGACAGGGGATAACACTGAAGCTTTCTTT
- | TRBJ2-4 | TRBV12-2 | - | CASRLVGGIGGKNIQYF | TGTGCAAGTCGCTTAGTAGGTGGGATCGGAGGCAAAAACATTCAGTACTTC
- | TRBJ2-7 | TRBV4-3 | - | CASSQDFPSYEQYF | TGCGCCAGCAGCCAAGACTTTCCCTCCTACGAGCAGTACTTC
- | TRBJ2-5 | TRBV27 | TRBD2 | CASSYQRGRRETQYF | TGTGCCAGCAGTTACCAGCGGGGGAGGAGGGAGACCCAGTACTTC
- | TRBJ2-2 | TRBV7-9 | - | CASSLGQSNTGELFF | TGTGCCAGCAGCTTAGGCCAGTCGAACACCGGGGAGCTGTTTTTT
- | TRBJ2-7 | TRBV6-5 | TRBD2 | CASSRTSDVSEQYF | TGTGCCAGCAGTAGGACTAGCGATGTTTCCGAGCAGTACTTC
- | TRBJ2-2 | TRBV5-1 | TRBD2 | CASSSGLAATGELFF | TGCGCCAGCAGCTCAGGACTAGCGGCGACCGGGGAGCTGTTTTTT
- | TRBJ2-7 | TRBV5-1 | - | CASSLQGAYEQYF | TGCGCCAGCAGCTTGCAGGGCGCCTACGAGCAGTACTTC
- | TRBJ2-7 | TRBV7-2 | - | CASSARRSWEQYF | TGTGCCAGCAGCGCCCGGAGGTCCTGGGAGCAGTACTTC
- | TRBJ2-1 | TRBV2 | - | CASTRVHLATEQFF | TGTGCCAGCACCCGTGTGCATCTAGCAACTGAGCAGTTCTTC
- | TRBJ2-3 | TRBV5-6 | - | CASSPEGLHTDTQYF | TGTGCCAGCAGCCCCGAGGGCCTACACACAGATACGCAGTATTTT
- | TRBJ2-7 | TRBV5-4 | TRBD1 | CASSFHMDRGYEQYF | TGTGCCAGCAGCTTCCATATGGACAGGGGGTACGAGCAGTACTTC
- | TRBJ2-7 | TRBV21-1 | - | CASSPRLAHYEQYF | TGTGCCAGCAGCCCACGGCTAGCACACTACGAGCAGTACTTC
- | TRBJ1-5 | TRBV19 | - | CASSIPPRGNQPQHF | TGTGCCAGTAGTATCCCCCCCAGGGGCAATCAGCCCCAGCATTTT
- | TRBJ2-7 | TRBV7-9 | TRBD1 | CASSPHTDREVYEQYF | TGTGCCAGCAGCCCACATACCGACAGGGAAGTCTACGAGCAGTACTTC
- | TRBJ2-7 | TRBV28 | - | CASSSYYEQYF | TGTGCCAGCAGTTCCTATTACGAGCAGTACTTC
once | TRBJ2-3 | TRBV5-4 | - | CASSFSGDDTQYF | TGTGCCAGCAGCTTTTCGGGGGATGATACGCAGTATTTT
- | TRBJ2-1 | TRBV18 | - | CASSSRQTSEQFF | TGTGCCAGCTCTTCCCGGCAAACGAGTGAGCAGTTCTTC
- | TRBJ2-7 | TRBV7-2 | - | CASSLALGGYSYEQYF | TGTGCCAGCAGCTTAGCCCTGGGAGGATATTCCTACGAGCAGTACTTC
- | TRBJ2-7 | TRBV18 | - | CASSPRSGAFAYEQYF | TGTGCCAGCTCACCAAGATCAGGGGCCTTTGCCTACGAGCAGTACTTC
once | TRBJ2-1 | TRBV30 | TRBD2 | CAWSRTSGRQQQFF | TGTGCCTGGAGCCGGACTAGCGGGAGACAGCAGCAGTTCTTC
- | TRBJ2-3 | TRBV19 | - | CASSTKTITDTQYF | TGTGCCAGTAGTACGAAAACGATCACAGATACGCAGTATTTT
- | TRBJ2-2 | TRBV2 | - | CASSWGAANTGELFF | TGTGCCAGCAGTTGGGGGGCTGCGAACACCGGGGAGCTGTTTTTT
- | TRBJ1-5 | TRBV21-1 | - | CASSKRTHPPPGTGGPLGPQHF | TGTGCCAGCAGCAAAAGAACCCACCCGCCCCCCGGGACAGGGGGACCCCTAGGGCCCCAGCATTTT
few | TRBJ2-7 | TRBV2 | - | CASLDGYEQYF | TGTGCCAGCTTAGACGGCTACGAGCAGTACTTC
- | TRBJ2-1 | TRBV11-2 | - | CASSTGTPSYNEQFF | TGTGCCAGCAGTACCGGGACACCCTCCTACAATGAGCAGTTCTTC
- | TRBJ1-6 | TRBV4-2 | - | CASSQEQGSPLHF | TGTGCCAGCAGCCAAGAACAGGGTTCACCCCTCCACTTT
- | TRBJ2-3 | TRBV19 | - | CARASDSADTQYF | TGTGCCCGGGCGTCAGACTCGGCAGATACGCAGTATTTT
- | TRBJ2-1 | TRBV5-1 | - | CASSRNNEQFF | TGCGCCAGCAGTCGGAACAATGAGCAGTTCTTC
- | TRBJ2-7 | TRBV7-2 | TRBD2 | CASTLGLAASEQYF | TGTGCCAGCACCTTAGGACTAGCGGCTAGCGAGCAGTACTTC
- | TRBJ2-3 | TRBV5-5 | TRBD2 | CASSFGLAGTDTQYF | TGTGCCAGCAGCTTCGGTCTAGCGGGAACAGATACGCAGTATTTT
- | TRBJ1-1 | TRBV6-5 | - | CASSYSWNTEAFF | TGTGCCAGCAGTTACTCCTGGAACACTGAAGCTTTCTTT
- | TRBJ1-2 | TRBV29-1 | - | CSVERGNYGYTF | TGCAGCGTTGAACGGGGGAACTATGGCTACACCTTC
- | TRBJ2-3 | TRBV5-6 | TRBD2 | CASSLVSGRLTDTQYF | TGTGCCAGCAGCTTGGTTAGCGGGAGATTGACAGATACGCAGTATTTT
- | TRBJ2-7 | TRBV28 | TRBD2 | CASSWTSGRHEQYF | TGTGCCAGCAGCTGGACTAGCGGGAGGCACGAGCAGTACTTC
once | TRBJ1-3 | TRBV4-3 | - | CASSQGTPAGSGNTIYF | TGCGCCAGCAGCCAAGGTACTCCGGCAGGTTCGGGAAACACCATATATTTT
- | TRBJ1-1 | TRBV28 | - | CASSSYSVPEAFF | TGTGCCAGCAGTTCATATTCCGTTCCTGAAGCTTTCTTT
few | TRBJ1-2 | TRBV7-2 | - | CASSLGVGANYGYTF | TGTGCCAGCAGCTTAGGGGTGGGGGCGAACTATGGCTACACCTTC
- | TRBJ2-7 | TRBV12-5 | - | CASGLIHGDILYLQYF | TGTGCTAGTGGTTTGATTCATGGGGACATACTCTATCTCCAGTACTTC
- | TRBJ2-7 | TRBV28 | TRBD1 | CASISGQGHHEQYF | TGTGCCAGCATCTCCGGACAGGGGCACCACGAGCAGTACTTC
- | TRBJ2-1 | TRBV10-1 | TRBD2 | CASSEGLAEINEQFF | TGCGCCAGCAGCGAGGGACTAGCGGAGATCAATGAGCAGTTCTTC
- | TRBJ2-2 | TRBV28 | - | CATSGPNTGELFF | TGTGCCACCAGCGGCCCGAACACCGGGGAGCTGTTTTTT
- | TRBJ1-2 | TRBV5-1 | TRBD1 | CASSKDRGPYGYTF | TGCGCCAGCAGCAAAGACAGGGGGCCCTATGGCTACACCTTC
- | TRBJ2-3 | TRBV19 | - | CASSTTGPPTDTQYF | TGTGCCAGTAGTACGACAGGACCTCCCACAGATACGCAGTATTTT
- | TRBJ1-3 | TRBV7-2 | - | CASSSNRKGSGNTIYF | TGTGCCAGCAGCTCCAACAGGAAAGGCTCTGGAAACACCATATATTTT
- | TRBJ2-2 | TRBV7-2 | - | CASSLVSRGNTGELFF | TGTGCCAGCAGCTTAGTCTCGCGGGGGAACACCGGGGAGCTGTTTTTT
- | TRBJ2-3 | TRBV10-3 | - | CATWGGLGENQLYF | TGTGCCACCTGGGGGGGCTTAGGGGAGAACCAGCTGTATTTT